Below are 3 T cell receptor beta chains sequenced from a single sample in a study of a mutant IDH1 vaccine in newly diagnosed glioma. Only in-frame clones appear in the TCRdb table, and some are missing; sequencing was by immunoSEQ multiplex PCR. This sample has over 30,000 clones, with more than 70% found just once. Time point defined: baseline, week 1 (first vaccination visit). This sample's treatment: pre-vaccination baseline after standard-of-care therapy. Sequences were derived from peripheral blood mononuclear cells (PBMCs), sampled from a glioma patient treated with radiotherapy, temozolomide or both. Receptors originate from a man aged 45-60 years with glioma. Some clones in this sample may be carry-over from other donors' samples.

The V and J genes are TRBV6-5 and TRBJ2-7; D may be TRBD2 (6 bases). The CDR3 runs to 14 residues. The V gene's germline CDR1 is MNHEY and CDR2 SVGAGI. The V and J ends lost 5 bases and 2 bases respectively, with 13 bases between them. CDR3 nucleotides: TGTGCCAGCAGTATCCCCGGGAGCCCCTACGAGCAGTACTTC. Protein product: CASSIPGSPYEQYF.

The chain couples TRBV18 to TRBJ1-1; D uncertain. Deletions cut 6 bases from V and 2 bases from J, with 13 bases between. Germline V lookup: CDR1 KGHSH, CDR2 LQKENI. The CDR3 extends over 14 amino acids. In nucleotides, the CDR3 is TGTGCCAGCTCGGAGTCGGAGACTAACACTGAAGCTTTCTTT. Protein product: CASSESETNTEAFF.

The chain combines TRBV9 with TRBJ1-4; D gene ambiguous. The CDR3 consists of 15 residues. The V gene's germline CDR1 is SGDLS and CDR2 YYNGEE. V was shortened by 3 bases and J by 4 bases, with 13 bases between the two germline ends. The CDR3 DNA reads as TGTGCCAGCAGCGAAACCGGGTCCCATAATGAAAAACTGTTTTTT. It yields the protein CASSETGSHNEKLFF.